This T cell receptor beta chain was documented in a study of response to subunit inactivated influenza vaccine. One entry per CDR3 protein results from TCRdb running MiXCR on the RT-PCR reads. The table has around 650,000 distinct CDR3 sequences, 15% to 19% seen once. Germline lookup yields CDR1 SGDLS and CDR2 YYNGEE. This CDR3 is built from 22 residues. Trimming cost V 0 bases and J 2 bases; bases outside gene matches: 18. The chain recombines TRBV9 with TRBJ2-2, with 11 bases aligning to TRBD2. This sequence originates from a man over 45 who received an inactivated influenza vaccine. The material sequenced was PBMCs from blood, taken approximately 12 days after vaccination. The CDR3 spells CASSVALTGIAGGPRNTGELFF. For the CDR3, the DNA is TGTGCCAGCAGCGTAGCCCTGACAGGGATAGCGGGGGGGCCACGCAACACCGGGGAGCTGTTTTTT.